This TCR beta chain was observed in a study of T-cell memory formation after mild COVID-19. For the study at large: Across donors, TCR clusters were largely donor specific.

This CDR3 region has 15 residues. Germline V gene lookup returns CDR1 DFQATT and CDR2 SNEGSKA (reference sequence). This clonotype occurred a few times. One entry per CDR3 protein, called by TCRdb with MiXCR from the 5' RACE reads. The sample has about 200,000 distinct CDR3 sequences; 7.5% to 10% are singletons. Material: PBMCs or a T cell subset sorted from them (not recorded which). This chain connects TRBV20-1 to TRBJ1-2; TRBD1 is a possible D gene (6 bases). The clonotype originates from a man between 18 and 35 years old who had mild COVID-19 (a few samples of this study predate the infection). Cell type and time point are not known. CDR3: CRPDTGGDTGYGYTF. The CDR3 DNA reads TGCAGGCCGGATACGGGAGGGGACACTGGATATGGCTACACCTTC.